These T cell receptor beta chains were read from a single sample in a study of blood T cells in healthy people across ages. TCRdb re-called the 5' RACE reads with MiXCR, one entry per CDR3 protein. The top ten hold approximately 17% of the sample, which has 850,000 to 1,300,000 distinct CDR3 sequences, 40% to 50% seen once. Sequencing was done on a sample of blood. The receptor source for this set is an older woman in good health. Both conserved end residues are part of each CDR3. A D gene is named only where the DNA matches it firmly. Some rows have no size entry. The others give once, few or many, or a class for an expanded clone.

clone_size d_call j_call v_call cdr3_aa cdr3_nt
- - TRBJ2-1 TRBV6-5 CASSSSTDYPRSNEQFF TGTGCCAGCAGTTCTTCTACGGACTACCCCAGGAGTAACGAGCAGTTCTTC
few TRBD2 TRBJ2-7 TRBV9 CASSVGGRGLTAQYF TGTGCCAGCAGCGTAGGCGGGAGGGGCCTTACGGCCCAGTACTTC
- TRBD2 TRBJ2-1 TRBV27 CATTTEAGEDYNEQFF TGTGCCACCACCACCGAGGCGGGAGAGGATTACAATGAGCAGTTCTTC
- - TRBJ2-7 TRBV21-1 CAGTPSRPYEQYF TGTGCCGGCACCCCATCGAGGCCCTACGAGCAGTACTTC
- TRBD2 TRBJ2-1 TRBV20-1 CSARLAGDSYNEQFF TGCAGTGCTAGACTAGCGGGAGACTCCTACAATGAGCAGTTCTTC
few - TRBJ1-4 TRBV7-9 CASVRATNEKLFF TGTGCCAGCGTCAGAGCAACTAATGAAAAACTGTTTTTT
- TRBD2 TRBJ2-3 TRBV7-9 CASRLQAGGITDTQYF TGTGCCAGCAGGCTCCAGGCGGGAGGGATCACAGATACGCAGTATTTT
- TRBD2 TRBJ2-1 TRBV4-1 CASSQGRLAGRYNEQFF TGCGCCAGCAGCCAAGGGAGACTAGCGGGACGCTACAATGAGCAGTTCTTC
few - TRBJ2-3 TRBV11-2 CASREPGLRNEGTDTQYF TGTGCCAGCCGTGAACCGGGACTTAGAAACGAGGGTACAGATACGCAGTATTTT
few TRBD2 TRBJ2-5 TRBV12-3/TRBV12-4 CASSLTSDQETQYF TGTGCCAGCAGTCTCACTAGCGACCAAGAGACCCAGTACTTC
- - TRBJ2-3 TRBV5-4 CASSPGSSPQYF TGTGCCAGCAGCCCCGGGAGCTCCCCGCAGTATTTT
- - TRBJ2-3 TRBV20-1 CSVEIGAGDTQYF TGCAGTGTAGAGATTGGGGCTGGAGATACGCAGTATTTT
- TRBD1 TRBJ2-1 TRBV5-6 CASSLGGQGRHNEQFF TGTGCCAGCAGCTTGGGGGGACAGGGGCGCCACAATGAGCAGTTCTTC
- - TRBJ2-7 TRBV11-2 CASSPRPGHVSYEQYF TGTGCCAGCAGCCCCCGCCCCGGACACGTTTCCTACGAGCAGTACTTC
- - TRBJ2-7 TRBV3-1 CASSPRRRATYEQYF TGTGCCAGCAGCCCCCGACGGCGGGCGACCTACGAGCAGTACTTC
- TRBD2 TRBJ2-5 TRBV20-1 CSASSLSGRSETQYF TGCAGTGCTAGTAGCCTAAGCGGGAGGTCAGAGACCCAGTACTTC
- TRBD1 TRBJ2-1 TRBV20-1 CSAWTGSSLDEQFF TGCAGTGCTTGGACAGGGTCTTCCCTAGATGAGCAGTTCTTC
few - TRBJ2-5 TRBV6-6 CASVRSHQETQYF TGTGCTTCAGTCCGGTCCCACCAAGAGACCCAGTACTTC
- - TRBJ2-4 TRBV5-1 CASSNEARENIQYF TGCGCCAGCAGTAACGAGGCCAGGGAAAACATTCAGTACTTC
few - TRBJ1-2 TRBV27 CASSSSGRSGGYTF TGTGCCAGCAGTTCGTCCGGGAGGAGCGGGGGCTACACCTTC
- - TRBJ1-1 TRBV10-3 CAISEDNGNTEAFF TGTGCCATCAGTGAGGATAATGGGAACACTGAAGCTTTCTTT
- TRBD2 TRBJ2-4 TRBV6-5 CASSNPTSGTVGKNIQYF TGTGCCAGCAGTAACCCGACTAGCGGGACAGTGGGCAAAAACATTCAGTACTTC
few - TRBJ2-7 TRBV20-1 CSARQGIPPYEQYF TGCAGTGCTAGGCAGGGAATCCCTCCGTACGAGCAGTACTTC
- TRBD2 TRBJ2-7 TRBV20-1 CSPIGGTSGSYEQYF TGCAGCCCAATCGGAGGGACTAGCGGGAGCTACGAGCAGTACTTC